These 9 T cell receptor beta chains came from one sample sequenced in a study of regulatory T cells in long-lasting Graves disease (dated by TCRdb to the early 2020s). Libraries were prepared through multiplex PCR. Data came from an Illumina HiSeq 4000. iRepertoire HTBI primers and Arm-PCR amplification of CDR3 regions were used to construct TCR beta libraries. TCRdb reprocessed the public reads (quality trimming at Q25 with fastp, clone calling with MiXCR) and kept in-frame beta chains. Rows are unified per CDR3 protein, each entry keeping the most common DNA and genes. The sample data list roughly 400,000 distinct CDR3 sequences, and around 17% of these were observed just once. The ten largest clones take up around 23% of the sample. Reading the label with the study, this specimen's time point is: newly diagnosed GD, antithyroid drugs for less than 3 months. For both TCR sequencing and RNA sequencing, RNA was extracted from PBMCs in TRIzol.

The data also belong to a second study, concerning T cells in Graves' hyperthyroidism and ophthalmopathy.

The specimen comprised peripheral blood mononuclear cells (PBMCs), sampled at new diagnosis, from a patient treated with antithyroid drugs. All receptors come from a woman aged 18-30 years with Graves disease. Donor details come from another sample of the same person, matched by shared clones.

This sequence joins TRBV12-3 or TRBV12-4 and TRBJ1-1; unclear D gene. The CDR3 loop spans 14 amino acids. Between the trimmed V and J ends, which lost 0 bases and 2 bases, there was a span of 7 bases. The CDR3 coding sequence is TGTGCCAGCAGTTTAGCGCTGGGAAACACTGAAGCTTTCTTT. Protein product: CASSLALGNTEAFF.

This clonotype was detected ten times or more. The chain combines TRBV5-1 with TRBJ2-7; 7 nucleotides agree with TRBD1. This CDR3 has 16 amino acids. Unmatched junction bases numbered 10, after V lost 0 bases and J lost 4 bases. The germline V gene encodes CDR1 SGHRS and CDR2 YFSETQ. CDR3 DNA: TGCGCCAGCAGCTTGGAGTTACAGACAGGGCAGTACGAGCAGTACTTC. It codes for CASSLELQTGQYEQYF.

J is TRBJ1-6 and V is TRBV6-1; possibly TRBD1 for D (6 bases). There are 15 residues in the CDR3. V was trimmed by 7 bases and J by 0 bases, leaving 10 bases between them. CDR1 and CDR2 from the germline V gene are MNHNS and SASEGT. The CDR3 region has the DNA TGTGCCAGCAAGGGGGGCCGCTCCTATAATTCACCCCTCCACTTT. Its translation is CASKGGRSYNSPLHF.

The CDR3 sequence is CASRRSGGVSSGANVLTF. CDR3 nucleotides: TGTGCCAGCAGACGGTCAGGGGGAGTTAGCTCTGGGGCCAACGTCCTGACTTTC. The chain carries TRBV7-3 and TRBJ2-6; TRBD1 aligns across 7 bases. CDR1 and CDR2 from the germline V gene are SGHTA and FQGTGA. CDR3 size: 18 residues. J was trimmed by 0 bases and V by 6 bases; bases with no gene match: 11. Full variable domain (outside the CDR3, taken from reference TRBV7-3 and TRBJ2-6): GAGVSQTPSNKVTEKGKYVELRCDPISGHTALYWYRQSLGQGPEFLIYFQGTGAADDSGLPNDRFFAVRPEGSVSTLKIQRTERGDSAVYLCASRRSGGVSSGANVLTFGAGSRLTVL.

This chain uses TRBV5-6 with TRBJ1-2; no firm D call. Germline V gene lookup returns CDR1 SGHDT and CDR2 YYEEEE. Trimming shortened V by 2 bases and J by 4 bases, and 9 bases separated the two germline ends. The CDR3 has 13 residues. The CDR3 nucleotides are TGTGCCAGCAGCTTTCAGTCAGCCTATGGCTACACCTTC. As protein: CASSFQSAYGYTF.

This clonotype was counted between two and nine times. The rearrangement links TRBV4-3 to TRBJ2-1; TRBD1 agrees at 9 bases. Per germline, CDR1 LGHNA and CDR2 YSLEER. With V trimmed by 3 bases and J by 5 bases, 5 bases remained unmatched. The CDR3 is 15 amino acids. The CDR3 DNA follows: TGCGCCAGCAGCCAGGGACAGGGTTGGAACAATGAGCAGTTCTTC. It is translated as CASSQGQGWNNEQFF.

In its sample, this clonotype was seen many times. V gene TRBV29-1 combines with J gene TRBJ2-3; TRBD2 aligns across 9 bases. CDR1 SQVTM and CDR2 ANQGSEA come from the germline V gene. CDR3 length equals 14 residues. The trim removed 7 bases at V and 6 bases at J, leaving 11 bases unmatched. The CDR3 region has the DNA TGCAGCGGCCGGTCGGCGGGAGGGCCTGATACGCAGTATTTT. Residues: CSGRSAGGPDTQYF.

This clonotype showed up just a few times. V usage is TRBV7-6 and J usage is TRBJ2-7, with TRBD2 matching 7 bases. The ends lost 2 bases at V and 2 bases at J; junction bases unmatched: 3. Germline lookup yields CDR1 SGHVS and CDR2 FNYEAQ. The CDR3 loop spans 14 amino acids. This CDR3 is CASSLWGGPYEQYF. The CDR3 region has the DNA TGTGCCAGCAGCTTATGGGGAGGGCCCTACGAGCAGTACTTC.

This clonotype was observed at least ten times. V gene TRBV6-2 or TRBV6-3 combines with J gene TRBJ2-4; tentative D call: TRBD2 (6 bases). CDR3 size: 17 residues. The germline V gene encodes CDR1 MNHEY and CDR2 SVGEGT. The V end lost 2 bases, the J end lost 3 bases, and 17 bases lay between the germline ends. The CDR3 loop is CASSYPIGGSIKNIQYF. Written as DNA, the CDR3 is TGTGCCAGCAGTTACCCAATCGGGGGTAGCATCAAAAACATTCAGTACTTC.